This is a list of T cell receptor beta chains from one sample in a study of T cells in narcolepsy. Clones were sequenced by immunoSEQ multiplex PCR, and TCRdb holds only the in-frame ones, with some missing. Of some 25,000 clones listed, approximately 60% are singletons. Sequences were obtained from memory (CD45RA-) CD4+ T cells from blood. The receptors derive from a human donor in good health. Both conserved end residues are part of each CDR3. The D gene is left open where the match is weak. Rows may omit the clone size; those that give it use once, few, many or a size class.

.,TRBJ2-1,TRBV7-9,.,TGTGCCAGCAGCCCCCCCGGGGCTCCTGGTGAGCAGTTCTTC,CASSPPGAPGEQFF
.,TRBJ1-2,TRBV30,.,TGTGCCAGTGAAGGTAACGACTATGGCTACACCTTC,CASEGNDYGYTF
.,TRBJ2-7,TRBV6-1,.,TGTGCCAGCAGTGAAGCGAACCCCTACGAGCAGTACTTC,CASSEANPYEQYF
.,TRBJ2-7,TRBV28,.,TGTGCCAGCAGCGGACCGGGCCCGCTTGGCTACGAGCAGTACTTC,CASSGPGPLGYEQYF
.,TRBJ1-2,TRBV20-1,.,TGCAGTGCTATCGCTAACTATGGCTACACCTTC,CSAIANYGYTF
.,TRBJ1-2,TRBV6-5,.,TGTGCCAGCAGACGACAGGCTGTGGTTGGGGGCTACACCTTC,CASRRQAVVGGYTF
.,TRBJ1-2,TRBV7-6,.,TGTGCCAGCAGCCCCAGGGCAGGGGATGTCTATGGCTACACCTTC,CASSPRAGDVYGYTF
.,TRBJ2-5,TRBV27,.,TGTGCCAGTGCCCCGGGACTCCTCAATCAAGAGACCCAGTACTTC,CASAPGLLNQETQYF
TRBD2,TRBJ2-3,TRBV30,.,TGTGCCTGGAGTGCCGGGACTAGCGCACGAAGCACAGATACGCAGTATTTT,CAWSAGTSARSTDTQYF
TRBD2,TRBJ2-7,TRBV30,.,TGTGCCTGGAGTGACTGGGGGGGGCAGTACTTC,CAWSDWGGQYF
.,TRBJ1-3,TRBV28,.,TGTGCCAGCAGTCAGCAGGCAGCTGGAAACACCATATATTTT,CASSQQAAGNTIYF
.,TRBJ2-1,TRBV30,.,TGTGCCTGGAGTGTACCAAAGTCGGGGTACGCCAATGAGCAGTTCTTC,CAWSVPKSGYANEQFF
TRBD1,TRBJ1-1,TRBV29-1,.,TGCAGCGTTCTTAAACAGGGGGCTCTGGGCACTGAAGCTTTCTTT,CSVLKQGALGTEAFF
.,TRBJ1-2,TRBV18,.,TGTGCCAGCTCACCTTCTACCCCGGCCACCCTGGGCTATGGCTACACCTTC,CASSPSTPATLGYGYTF
.,TRBJ2-2,TRBV5-1,few,TGCGCCAGCAGCTTGCTCGGGGTGGGAAACACCGGGGAGCTGTTTTTT,CASSLLGVGNTGELFF
TRBD1,TRBJ2-3,TRBV9,.,TGTGCCAGCAGCTCCCAGGGGGTAGATACGCAGTATTTT,CASSSQGVDTQYF
.,TRBJ2-1,TRBV29-1,.,TGCAGCGTTGGGCGGGGCCGATCAGACAATGAGCAGTTCTTC,CSVGRGRSDNEQFF
TRBD2,TRBJ2-3,TRBV5-6,.,TGTGCCAGCAGCTTACCTAGCGGGGGATCCATGACGCAGTATTTT,CASSLPSGGSMTQYF
.,TRBJ2-1,TRBV30,once,TGTGCCTGGACCACCGGGTCCGGGAATGAGCAGTTCTTC,CAWTTGSGNEQFF
.,TRBJ2-7,TRBV7-2,.,TGTGCCAGCAGCCCCGTCGGCAGGAACTACGAGCAGTACTTC,CASSPVGRNYEQYF
TRBD1,TRBJ2-5,TRBV5-1,.,TGCGCCAGCAGCTCGGGATACCGGGACAGAGTTAGGGAGACCCAGTACTTC,CASSSGYRDRVRETQYF
.,TRBJ2-1,TRBV27,few,TGTGCCAGCAGTTCCCGGCAGGGGAGTCGGAATGAGCAGTTCTTC,CASSSRQGSRNEQFF
.,TRBJ1-4,TRBV4-1,few,TGCGCCAGCAGCCAAGATTCCGGAAAGAAGGCTAATGAAAAACTGTTTTTT,CASSQDSGKKANEKLFF
TRBD1,TRBJ2-5,TRBV6-5,.,TGTGCCAGCAGTACGGGGACAGGGGGAGAGACCCAGTACTTC,CASSTGTGGETQYF
.,TRBJ2-3,TRBV2,.,TGTGCCAGCAGTCGGGACTCGACCACAGATACGCAGTATTTT,CASSRDSTTDTQYF
TRBD2,TRBJ2-2,TRBV6-6,.,TGTGCCAGCAGCGGGAGCGGGAGGGCCGGGGAGCTGTTTTTT,CASSGSGRAGELFF